These 7 T cell receptor beta chains were all obtained from the same sample, sequenced in a study of memory CD4+ T cells and cytomegalovirus serostatus. The protocol was immunoSEQ multiplex PCR, while the TCRdb copy is restricted to in-frame clones and leaves out a portion. This sample yields roughly 76,000 clones, of which under 80% are seen a single time; just over 2.5% belongs to the top ten. The sort gate was single viable CD3+CD4+CD8-CD45RO+ cells for memory CD4+ T cells. The sequencing input was memory CD4+ T cells from blood. The receptors originated from an adult in good health and CMV-seropositive.

This sequence joins TRBV7-2 and TRBJ2-2, with TRBD2 matching over 10 bases. Germline V gives CDR1 SGHTA, CDR2 FQGNSA. V gave up 1 base and J gave up 6 bases; unmatched junction bases: 5. The CDR3 totals 16 residues. The CDR3: CASSLELAGRAGELFF. CDR3 nucleotides: TGTGCCAGCAGCTTAGAACTAGCGGGGAGGGCCGGGGAGCTGTTTTTT.

The genes are TRBV5-4 and TRBJ1-2, with D unclear. This CDR3 contains 14 residues. Trimming removed 1 base from V and 4 bases from J, with 11 bases in between. Germline V gives CDR1 SGHNT, CDR2 YYREEE (reference sequence). The CDR3 region has the DNA TGTGCCAGCAGCTTGAAAGGGCGGTCCTATGGCTACACCTTC. It is translated as CASSLKGRSYGYTF.

This clone was counted once. The genes are TRBV30 and TRBJ2-1; tentatively, D is TRBD2 (5 bases). The length of the CDR3 is 14 residues. The V end lost 2 bases, the J end lost 5 bases, and 13 bases lay between the germline ends. The germline CDR1 and CDR2 sequences are GTSNPN and SVGIG (reference sequence). The DNA for the CDR3 is TGTGCCTGGAGTTCTAGCTACCTTGACAATGAGCAGTTCTTC. Its translation is CAWSSSYLDNEQFF.

This clone was seen more than once but under ten times. This rearrangement joins TRBV28 to TRBJ1-2, with D perhaps matching TRBD1 (5 bases). V lost 7 bases, J lost 9 bases, and 18 bases lay in between. This CDR3 comprises 13 residues. Germline loops: CDR1 MDHEN, CDR2 SYDVKM. CDR3 DNA sequence: TGTGCCAGCAACAAAGGGGCCGTTCCGCGCTACACCTTC. Amino acids: CASNKGAVPRYTF.

This clone was observed many times. The chain joins TRBV5-1 to TRBJ1-1; 9 nucleotides align to TRBD1. J gave up 2 bases and V 4 bases, and 6 bases lay outside the gene matches. Germline loops: CDR1 SGHRS, CDR2 YFSETQ. There are 15 residues in the CDR3. Here the CDR3 DNA reads TGCGCCAGCAGCGTGGGACAGGGAGGCAACACTGAAGCTTTCTTT. This encodes CASSVGQGGNTEAFF.

This chain links TRBV4-3 with TRBJ2-3; 9 bases align to TRBD2. Losses at the gene ends were 1 base for V and 0 bases for J; bases not matched to a gene: 5. Per the germline V gene, CDR1 is LGHNA and CDR2 is YSLEER. This CDR3 is built from 17 residues. DNA for the CDR3: TGCGCCAGCAGCCAAGGGGAAGCGGGAGGAAGCACAGATACGCAGTATTTT. Encoded protein: CASSQGEAGGSTDTQYF.

The CDR3 nucleotides read TGTGCCAGCAGCTTAGACACCTCTCAGCCCCAGCATTTT. It translates to CASSLDTSQPQHF. V and J are TRBV11-2 and TRBJ1-5; D unclear. Germline CDR1 reads SGHAT; CDR2 reads FQNNGV. Trimming removed 0 bases from V and 6 bases from J, with 6 bases in between. The CDR3 contains 13 residues.